This T cell receptor (beta chain) came from a study of blood T cell repertoires in COVID-19. Study background: The United States, Italy and Spain provided the acute and convalescent COVID-19 samples. T cells, B-cell-depleted T cells, or PBMCs supplied cDNA or gDNA.

This CDR3 contains 15 residues. Trimming shortened V by 4 bases and J by 7 bases, and 15 bases separated the two germline ends. Germline V gene lookup returns CDR1 SGHRS and CDR2 YFSETQ. Generated by immunoSEQ multiplex PCR, the TCRdb table keeps only in-frame clones and is missing some. The table lists 150,000 or so clones, almost 85% of them singletons. Sequenced: peripheral blood. This receptor was taken from a man aged 35 to 55 who had recovered from COVID-19. V usage is TRBV5-1 and J usage is TRBJ1-6; D might be TRBD1 (6 bases). As DNA, the CDR3 is TGCGCCAGCAGCGAAGGGGCAGGGGACAATTCACCCCTCCACTTT. It is translated as CASSEGAGDNSPLHF.